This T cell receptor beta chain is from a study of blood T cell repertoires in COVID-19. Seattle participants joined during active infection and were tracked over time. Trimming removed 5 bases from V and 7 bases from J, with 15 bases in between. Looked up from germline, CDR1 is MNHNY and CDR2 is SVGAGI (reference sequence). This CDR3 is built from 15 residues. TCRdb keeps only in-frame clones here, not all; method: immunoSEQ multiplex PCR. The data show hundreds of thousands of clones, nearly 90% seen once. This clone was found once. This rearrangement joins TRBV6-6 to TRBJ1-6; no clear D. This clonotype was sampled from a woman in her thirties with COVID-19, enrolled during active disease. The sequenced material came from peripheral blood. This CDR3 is CASSPRQVGNSPLHF. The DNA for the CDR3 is TGTGCCAGCAGTCCCCGGCAGGTCGGAAATTCACCCCTCCACTTT.